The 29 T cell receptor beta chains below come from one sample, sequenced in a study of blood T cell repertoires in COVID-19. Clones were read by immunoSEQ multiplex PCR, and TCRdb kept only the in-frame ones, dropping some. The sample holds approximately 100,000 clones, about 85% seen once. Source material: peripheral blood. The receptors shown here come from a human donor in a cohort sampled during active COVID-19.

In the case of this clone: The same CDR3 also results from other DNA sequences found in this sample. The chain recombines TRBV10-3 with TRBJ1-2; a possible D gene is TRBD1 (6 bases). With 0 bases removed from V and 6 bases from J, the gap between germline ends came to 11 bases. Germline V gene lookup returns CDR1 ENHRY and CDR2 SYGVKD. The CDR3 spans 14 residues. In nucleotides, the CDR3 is TGTGCCATCAGTGAGTCAGGGGGGGACAATGGCTACACCTTC. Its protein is CAISESGGDNGYTF.

CDR3 nucleotides: TGCGCCAGCAGCTTGGGACAGACTGAAGCTTTCTTT. It codes for CASSLGQTEAFF. The chain has TRBV5-1 and TRBJ1-1; tentatively, D is TRBD1 (5 bases). This CDR3 is 12 amino acids long. V gave up 0 bases and J gave up 5 bases, with 5 bases separating them. Per the germline V gene, CDR1 is SGHRS and CDR2 is YFSETQ. The variable domain in full, with the rest retrieved from reference TRBV5-1 and TRBJ1-1, is KAGVTQTPRYLIKTRGQQVTLSCSPISGHRSVSWYQQTPGQGLQFLFEYFSETQRNKGNFPGRFSGRQFSNSRSEMNVSTLELGDSALYLCASSLGQTEAFFGQGTRLTVV.

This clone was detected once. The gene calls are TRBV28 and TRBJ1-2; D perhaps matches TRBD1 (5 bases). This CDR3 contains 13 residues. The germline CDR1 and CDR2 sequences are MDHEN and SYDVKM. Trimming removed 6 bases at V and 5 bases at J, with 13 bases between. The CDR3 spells CASRSRGTYGYTF. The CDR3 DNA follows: TGTGCCAGCAGATCTCGGGGGACTTATGGCTACACCTTC.

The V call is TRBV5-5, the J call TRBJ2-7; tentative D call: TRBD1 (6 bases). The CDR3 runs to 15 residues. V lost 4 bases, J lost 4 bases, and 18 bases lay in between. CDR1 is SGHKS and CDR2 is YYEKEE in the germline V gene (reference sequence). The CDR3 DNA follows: TGTGCCAGCAGCCCTACCGCCAGGGGCGGATACGAGCAGTACTTC. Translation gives CASSPTARGGYEQYF.

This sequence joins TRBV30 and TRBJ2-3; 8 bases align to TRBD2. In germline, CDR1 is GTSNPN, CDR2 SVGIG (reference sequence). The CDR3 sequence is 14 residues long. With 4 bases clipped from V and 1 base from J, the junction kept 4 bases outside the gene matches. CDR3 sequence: CAWKRAGGTDTQYF. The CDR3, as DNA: TGTGCCTGGAAGCGAGCGGGGGGCACAGATACGCAGTATTTT.

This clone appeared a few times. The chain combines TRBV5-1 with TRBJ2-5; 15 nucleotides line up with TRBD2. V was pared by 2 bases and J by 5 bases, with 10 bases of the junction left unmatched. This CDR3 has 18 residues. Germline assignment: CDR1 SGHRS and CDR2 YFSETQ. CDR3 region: CASSFSPGLAGGPETQYF. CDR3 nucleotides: TGCGCCAGCAGCTTCTCTCCAGGACTAGCGGGAGGGCCGGAGACCCAGTACTTC.

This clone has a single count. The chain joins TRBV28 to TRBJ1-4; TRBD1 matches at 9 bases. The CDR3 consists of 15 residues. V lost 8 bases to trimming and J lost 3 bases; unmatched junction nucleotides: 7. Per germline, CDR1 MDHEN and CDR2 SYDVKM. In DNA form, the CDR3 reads TGTGCCAGCGGAGGACAGGGGCCCTCTAATGAAAAACTGTTTTTT. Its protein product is CASGGQGPSNEKLFF.

As DNA, the CDR3 is TGCGCCAGCAGCTTGTGGGACAGAGGTATCACAGATACGCAGTATTTT. This codes for CASSLWDRGITDTQYF. This sequence joins TRBV5-1 and TRBJ2-3, with 7 bases fitting TRBD1. With 1 base clipped from V and 2 bases from J, the junction kept 7 bases outside the gene matches. CDR1 and CDR2 from the germline V gene are SGHRS and YFSETQ. The CDR3 length is 16 residues.

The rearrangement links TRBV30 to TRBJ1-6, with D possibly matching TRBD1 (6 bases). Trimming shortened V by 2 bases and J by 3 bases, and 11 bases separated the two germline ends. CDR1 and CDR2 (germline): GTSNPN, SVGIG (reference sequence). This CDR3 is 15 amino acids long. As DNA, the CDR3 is TGTGCCTGGAGTCTACAGACAGGCTATAATTCACCCCTCCACTTT. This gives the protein CAWSLQTGYNSPLHF.

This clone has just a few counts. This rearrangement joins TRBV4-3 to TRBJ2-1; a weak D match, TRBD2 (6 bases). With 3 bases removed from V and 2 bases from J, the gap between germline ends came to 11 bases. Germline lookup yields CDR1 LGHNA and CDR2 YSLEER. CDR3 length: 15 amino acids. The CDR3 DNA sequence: TGCGCCAGCAGCCAGAGCCGGGGGACCTACAATGAGCAGTTCTTC. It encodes CASSQSRGTYNEQFF.

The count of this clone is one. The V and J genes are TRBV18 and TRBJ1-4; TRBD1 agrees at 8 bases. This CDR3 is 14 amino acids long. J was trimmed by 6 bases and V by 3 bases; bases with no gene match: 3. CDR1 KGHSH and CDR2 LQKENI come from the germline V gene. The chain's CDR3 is CASSPDRVYEKLFF. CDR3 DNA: TGTGCCAGCTCACCGGACAGGGTTTATGAAAAACTGTTTTTT.

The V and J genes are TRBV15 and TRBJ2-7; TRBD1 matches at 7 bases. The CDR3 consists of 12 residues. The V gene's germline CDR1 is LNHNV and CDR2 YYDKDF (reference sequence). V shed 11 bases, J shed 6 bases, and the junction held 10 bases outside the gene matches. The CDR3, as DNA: TGTGCCGTCCAACAGGGGCTGAGCGAGCAGTACTTC. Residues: CAVQQGLSEQYF. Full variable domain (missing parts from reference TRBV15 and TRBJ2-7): DAMVIQNPRYQVTQFGKPVTLSCSQTLNHNVMYWYQQKSSQAPKLLFHYYDKDFNNEADTPDNFQSRRPNTSFCFLDIRSPGLGDTAMYLCAVQQGLSEQYFGPGTRLTVT.

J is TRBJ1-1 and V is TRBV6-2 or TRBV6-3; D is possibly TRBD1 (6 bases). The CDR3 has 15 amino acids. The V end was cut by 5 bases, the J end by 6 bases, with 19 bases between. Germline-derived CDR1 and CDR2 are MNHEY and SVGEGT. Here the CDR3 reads CASSRRPEGGAEAFF. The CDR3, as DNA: TGTGCCAGCAGTCGTCGGCCCGAAGGGGGGGCTGAAGCTTTCTTT.

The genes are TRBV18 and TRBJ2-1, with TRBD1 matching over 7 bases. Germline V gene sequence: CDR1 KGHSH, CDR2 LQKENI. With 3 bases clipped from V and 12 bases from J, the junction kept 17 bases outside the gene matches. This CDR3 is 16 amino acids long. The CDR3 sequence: CASSPNRQGAGGGQFF. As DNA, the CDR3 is TGTGCCAGCTCACCCAATAGACAGGGCGCAGGTGGAGGGCAGTTCTTC.

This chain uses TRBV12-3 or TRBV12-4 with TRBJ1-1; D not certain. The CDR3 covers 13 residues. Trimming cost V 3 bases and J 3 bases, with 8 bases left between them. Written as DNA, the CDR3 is TGTGCCAGCAGTTTTGGCGGTTACACTGAAGCTTTCTTT. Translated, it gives CASSFGGYTEAFF.

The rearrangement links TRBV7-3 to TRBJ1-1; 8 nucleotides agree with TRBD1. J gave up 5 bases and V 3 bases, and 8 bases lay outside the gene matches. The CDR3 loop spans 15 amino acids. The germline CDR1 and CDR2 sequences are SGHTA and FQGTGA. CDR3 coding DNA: TGTGCCAGCAGCTTTTCAGGGGGCGTAGGAACTGAAGCTTTCTTT. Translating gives CASSFSGGVGTEAFF.

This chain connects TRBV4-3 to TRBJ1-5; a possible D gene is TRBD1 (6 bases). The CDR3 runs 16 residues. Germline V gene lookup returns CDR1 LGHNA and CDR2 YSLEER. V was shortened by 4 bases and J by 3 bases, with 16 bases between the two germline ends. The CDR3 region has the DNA TGCGCCAGCAGCCGGTCTTGGAGGACAGACAATCAGCCCCAGCATTTT. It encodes CASSRSWRTDNQPQHF.

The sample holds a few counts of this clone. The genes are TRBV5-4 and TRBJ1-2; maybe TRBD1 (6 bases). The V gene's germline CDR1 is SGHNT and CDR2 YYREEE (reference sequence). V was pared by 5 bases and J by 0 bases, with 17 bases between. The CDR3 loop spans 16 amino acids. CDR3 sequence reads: CASSSHVTGANYGYTF. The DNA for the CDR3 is TGTGCCAGCAGTTCGCACGTGACAGGAGCTAACTATGGCTACACCTTC.

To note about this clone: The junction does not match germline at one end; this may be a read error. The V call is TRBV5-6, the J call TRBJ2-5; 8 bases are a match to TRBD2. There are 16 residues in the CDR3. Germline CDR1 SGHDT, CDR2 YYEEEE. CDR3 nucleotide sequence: TGTGCCAGCAGCTTGGTTTTAGCGGGGACAAGAGAGCCCCAGTACTTC. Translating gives CASSLVLAGTREPQYF.

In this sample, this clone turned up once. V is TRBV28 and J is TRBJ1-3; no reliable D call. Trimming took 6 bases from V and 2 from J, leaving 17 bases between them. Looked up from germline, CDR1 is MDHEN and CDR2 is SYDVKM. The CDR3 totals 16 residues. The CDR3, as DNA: TGTGCCAGCAGCTCCTCCGGTGTGGTGGCTGGAAACACCATATATTTT. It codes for CASSSSGVVAGNTIYF.

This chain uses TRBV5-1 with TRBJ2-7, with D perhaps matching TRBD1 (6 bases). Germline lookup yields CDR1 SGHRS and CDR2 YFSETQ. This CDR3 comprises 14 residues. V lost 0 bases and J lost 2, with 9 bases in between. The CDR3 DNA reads TGCGCCAGCAGCTTGGAGCAGGGGCCCTACGAGCAGTACTTC. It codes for CASSLEQGPYEQYF.

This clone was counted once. CDR3 in amino acids: CASRLNSDSGANVLTF. The CDR3 nucleotides read TGTGCCAGCAGGCTCAACAGTGACTCTGGGGCCAACGTCCTGACTTTC. The rearrangement joins TRBV6-6 to TRBJ2-6; D unresolved. This CDR3 contains 16 residues. Trimming took 6 bases from V and 0 from J, leaving 12 bases between them. Germline CDR1 and CDR2: MNHNY and SVGAGI (reference sequence).

CDR3 coding DNA: TGTGCCATCCCACCAAGGGGGGGGAATGAAAAACTGTTTTTT. It encodes CAIPPRGGNEKLFF. The genes are TRBV6-6 and TRBJ1-4; tentative D call: TRBD1 (6 bases). The CDR3 has 14 amino acids. Trimming cost V 10 bases and J 5 bases, with 17 bases left between them. CDR1 MNHNY and CDR2 SVGAGI come from the germline V gene (reference sequence).

In DNA form, the CDR3 reads TGCGCCAGCAGCCAAGAGGCCCAAGGGCTAGCGGGCGGGGAGCTGTTTTTT. Protein: CASSQEAQGLAGGELFF. The rearrangement uses TRBV4-3 and TRBJ2-2; 8 bases are shared with TRBD2. Germline lookup yields CDR1 LGHNA and CDR2 YSLEER. Trimming took 0 bases from V and 7 from J; bases not matched to a gene: 10. This CDR3 region has 17 residues.

The CDR3 DNA follows: TGTGCCAGCAACCCAACCCGACAAAACACTGAAGCTTTCTTT. Amino acid sequence: CASNPTRQNTEAFF. The chain has TRBV7-2 and TRBJ1-1; D is undetermined. The germline V gene has CDR1 SGHTA and CDR2 FQGNSA. V was cut by 7 bases and J by 2 bases, with 14 bases left in between. This CDR3 comprises 14 residues. The full variable domain, rest sourced from reference TRBV7-2 and TRBJ1-1, is GAGVSQSPSNKVTEKGKDVELRCDPISGHTALYWYRQSLGQGLEFLIYFQGNSAPDKSGLPSDRFSAERTGGSVSTLTIQRTQQEDSAVYLCASNPTRQNTEAFFGQGTRLTVV.

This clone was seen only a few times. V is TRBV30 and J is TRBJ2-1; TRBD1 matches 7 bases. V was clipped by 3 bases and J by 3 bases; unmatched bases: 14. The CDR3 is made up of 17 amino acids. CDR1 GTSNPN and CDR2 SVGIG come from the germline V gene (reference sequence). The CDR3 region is CAWRGNVDREYYNEQFF. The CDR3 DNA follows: TGTGCCTGGAGGGGCAACGTCGACAGGGAGTACTACAATGAGCAGTTCTTC.

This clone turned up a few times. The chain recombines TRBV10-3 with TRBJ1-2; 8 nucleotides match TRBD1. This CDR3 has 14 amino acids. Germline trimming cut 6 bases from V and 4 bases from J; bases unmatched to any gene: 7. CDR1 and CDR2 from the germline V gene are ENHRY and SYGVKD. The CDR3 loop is CAIRDQGAIYGYTF. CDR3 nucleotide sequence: TGTGCCATCAGGGATCAGGGGGCTATCTATGGCTACACCTTC.

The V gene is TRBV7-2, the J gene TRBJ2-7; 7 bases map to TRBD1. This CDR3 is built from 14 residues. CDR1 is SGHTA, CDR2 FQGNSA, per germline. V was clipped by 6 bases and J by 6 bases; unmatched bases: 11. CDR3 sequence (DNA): TGTGCCAGCAGTGGTCCGACGAGGGGGCTCGAGCAGTACTTC. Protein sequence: CASSGPTRGLEQYF.

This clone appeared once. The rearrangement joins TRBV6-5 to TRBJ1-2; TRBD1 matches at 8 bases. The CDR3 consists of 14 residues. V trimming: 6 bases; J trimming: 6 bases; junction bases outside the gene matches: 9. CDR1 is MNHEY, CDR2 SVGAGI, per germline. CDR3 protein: CASSPRTGRNGYTF. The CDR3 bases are TGTGCCAGCAGCCCCCGGACAGGGAGAAATGGCTACACCTTC.